At least ten counts were recorded for the clone carrying this T cell receptor beta chain. The entry originates in a study of spatial heterogeneity in lung cancer. Time point indicated: blood at routine non-recurrence follow-up after resection. A unique molecular identifier was carried by every single TCR cDNA molecule. A single record per CDR3 protein comes from TCRdb applying MiXCR to the 5' RACE reads. The table records roughly 45,000 distinct CDR3 sequences, 20% to 25% of them present only once. Per the germline V gene, CDR1 is SGHAT and CDR2 is FQNNGV. The V and J ends lost 2 bases and 7 bases respectively, with 9 bases between them. This CDR3 region has 13 residues.

The clonotype comes from a female donor with early-stage non-small cell lung cancer. The chain has TRBV11-2 and TRBJ2-4; D remains unclear. The sample in question was PBMCs, obtained at follow-up. CDR3 DNA sequence: TGTGCCAGCAGCTTACAGCCCCTGAACATTCAGTACTTC. It codes for CASSLQPLNIQYF.